The clone carrying this TCR beta chain was seen just once. This sample is part of a study of T cell changes during pregnancy in multiple sclerosis. TCRdb keeps only in-frame clones here, not all; method: immunoSEQ multiplex PCR. The sample consists of roughly 40,000 clones, approximately 94% of them appearing once. V was cut by 2 bases and J by 7 bases, with 6 bases left in between. The CDR3 spans 11 residues. CDR1 is DFQATT, CDR2 SNEGSKA, per germline (reference sequence). Material: peripheral blood, obtained before pregnancy. The TCR sequence derives from a female donor with multiple sclerosis, enrolled in a pregnancy study. The chain uses TRBV20-1 and TRBJ2-1; D is uncertain. CDR3 bases: TGCAGTGCTAGAATAGTTAATGAGCAGTTCTTC. Protein product: CSARIVNEQFF.